This entry features one TCR beta chain sequence. Its antigen specificity is not known. No per-base quality is available; no much larger clone lies one base away. Systemically healthy Caucasian individuals from Russia, around 38 in total and aged about 6 to 100 years, were included as donors. Roughly 9 milliliters of peripheral blood were drawn from each donor into EDTA-treated Vacutainer tubes. Ficoll-Paque density-gradient centrifugation was used to isolate PBMCs, with at least 6 million obtained per sample. Total RNA, at least 5 micrograms per sample, was extracted from PBMCs with Trizol reagent. For every donor, an aliquot of PBMCs went through flow cytometry to measure the percentages of naive CD45RAhigh/CD27high T cells. V is reduced by 3 bases and J by 6 bases, leaving a spacing of 15 bases between them. CDR1 MNHEY and CDR2 SMNVEV were looked up in the germline V gene (reference sequence). From the cysteine through the phenylalanine, the CDR3 covers 14 amino acids. The entry retains the CDR3 DNA only, 42 bases that are in frame from base 1.

The data derive from a study of blood T cells in healthy people across ages (dated by TCRdb to 2013 to 2016). Regarding the research as a whole: Template switching captured roughly one uniquely barcoded TCR beta cDNA molecule per two T cells in model experiments. Four age groups were formed from the donors: young (average approximately 17 years), middle-aged (approximately 42), aged (approximately 60) and long-lived (more than 75). Using the same blood draw, the study looked at two additional independent replicas of 1 million unique cDNA reads for two donors, one aged 18 to 29 and the other aged 80 or older. To avoid experimental bias, donors of different ages were distributed randomly across sequencing lanes. The study measured age-related changes in TCR beta repertoire diversity using deep sequencing normalized with unique cDNA molecular identifiers. Results and caveats for the whole study, not just this receptor: Estimates of total diversity from one million sequenced T cells were regarded as lower bounds and underestimates. Observed TCR beta diversity per million T cells fell roughly linearly with age, and a significant reduction was already apparent by age roughly 40. Compared with the aged group, the long-lived group had more naive CD4+ T cells, fewer expanded clones and increased TCR diversity, a pattern suggesting age selection. Because the CMV infection status of the donors was unknown, age-related changes in expanded clonotypes may potentially have been confounded. A strong correlation was found between observed TCR beta diversity and the percentage of naive T cells measured by flow cytometry. Since profiling was done on bulk unsorted PBMCs, naive and antigen-experienced compartments could not be conclusively compared.

The library was generated by 5' RACE. Sequenced using an Illumina HiSeq 2500. A second PCR of about 7 to 12 cycles was run with a J-beta primer mix and a sample-barcoded 5' primer. Each TCR beta cDNA molecule received a unique molecular identifier from a template-switch 5' adaptor carrying 12 random nucleotides. Each sample yielded at least 2.5 million CDR3-containing paired-end reads. First-strand cDNA synthesis was performed from all RNA using the Mint cDNA synthesis kit, with priming by a TRBC-specific oligonucleotide. After uracil-DNA glycosylase treatment, a first 18-cycle PCR used universal primers M1SS and BC2_uni_R on all cDNA. Per the source publication's procedure: For normalization, 1 million high-quality reads were randomly selected from each sample, with every read carrying a distinct molecular identifier. Reads with shared molecular identifiers were discarded instead of being binned into consensus sequences. MiTCR, with a Q25 quality threshold and the strictest error-elimination algorithm, was used for CDR3 identification, clonotype clustering and error correction. A nonparametric unseen species model with Euler transformation was used to estimate a lower bound on total TCR beta diversity. TCRdb handled the public reads itself, with Q25 trimming in fastp and clone calling in MiXCR, and kept productive beta chains. Entries that share a CDR3 protein sequence are merged under the most common genes and DNA. The V and J calls shown here were made by TCRdb, not taken from the authors' results. This sample comprises some 1 million distinct CDR3 sequences, 45% of them detected only once. The ten largest clones take up approximately 17% of the sample.

The receptor's source is a woman aged 55-69 years in good health. The sequencing input was blood. The chain was built from TRBV27 and TRBJ2-7, with a weak D call of TRBD2 (7 bases match). Read as DNA, the sequence is TGTGCCAGCAGTTTTAAGGGCGGGGGCCCCGAGCAGTACTTC. Translated, it reads CASSFKGGGPEQYF.